Below, 25 T cell receptor beta chains from the same sample are listed, as sequenced in a study of blood T cell repertoires in COVID-19. Data came from immunoSEQ multiplex PCR; TCRdb stores just in-frame clones and leaves some out. The sample shows fewer than 55,000 clones, around 86% of them seen only once. Material for sequencing was peripheral blood. The receptor set was obtained from a woman between 55 and 75 years old with acute or convalescent COVID-19.

The genes are TRBV28 and TRBJ2-1; 10 bases are shared with TRBD1. Germline CDR1 and CDR2: MDHEN and SYDVKM. The length of the CDR3 is 16 residues. V dropped 9 bases and J dropped 9; count of bases not matched to a gene: 17. CDR3 DNA sequence: TGTGCCAGTGTACCATCCGGACAGGGGGTTTTGGCTGAGCAGTTCTTC. Amino acid sequence: CASVPSGQGVLAEQFF.

CDR3 in DNA: TGTGCCAGCGGGCGGGGCCGGGGGGATCAGCCCCAGCATTTT. Residues: CASGRGRGDQPQHF. This sequence joins TRBV27 and TRBJ1-5, with a possible D match to TRBD1 (5 bases). The CDR3 is 14 residues long. Germline CDR1 reads MNHEY; CDR2 reads SMNVEV (reference sequence). The V and J ends lost 8 bases and 5 bases respectively, with 16 bases between them.

V usage is TRBV18 and J usage is TRBJ1-5; D is ambiguous. The V and J ends lost 2 bases and 4 bases respectively, with 6 bases between them. The germline V gene encodes CDR1 KGHSH and CDR2 LQKENI. The CDR3 extends over 13 amino acids. CDR3: CASSPVKNQPQHF. The DNA for the CDR3 is TGTGCCAGCTCACCAGTAAAAAATCAGCCCCAGCATTTT.

The chain uses TRBV11-1 and TRBJ1-6; maybe TRBD1 (6 bases). CDR1 and CDR2 from the germline V gene are SGHAT and FQDESV (reference sequence). The length of the CDR3 is 14 residues. The V and J ends lost 0 bases and 7 bases respectively, with 7 bases between them. The DNA for the CDR3 is TGTGCCAGCAGCTTAGCAGGGGGAAATTCACCCCTCCACTTT. Protein: CASSLAGGNSPLHF.

The rearrangement links TRBV29-1 to TRBJ1-2, with 10 bases identical to TRBD1. Germline trimming cut 5 bases from V and 6 bases from J; bases unmatched to any gene: 12. This CDR3 region has 15 residues. Germline V gene lookup returns CDR1 SQVTM and CDR2 ANQGSEA. This CDR3 reads CSVNAPGQGYNGYTF. The CDR3 coding sequence is TGCAGCGTTAACGCGCCGGGACAGGGGTACAATGGCTACACCTTC.

The CDR3: CASSVGTSGGLQETQYF. CDR3 bases: TGTGCCAGCAGCGTTGGGACTAGCGGGGGACTCCAAGAGACCCAGTACTTC. This sequence joins TRBV9 and TRBJ2-5; 14 bases fit TRBD2. From germline, CDR1 is SGDLS and CDR2 YYNGEE. V lost 2 bases and J lost 1; bases outside the gene matches: 4. This CDR3 region has 17 residues.

The genes are TRBV5-1 and TRBJ1-5, with TRBD1 identical over 7 bases. From germline, CDR1 is SGHRS and CDR2 YFSETQ. V was pared by 4 bases and J by 5 bases, with 6 bases of the junction left unmatched. This CDR3 is built from 14 residues. The chain's CDR3 is CASSLGTADQPQHF. As DNA, the CDR3 is TGCGCCAGCAGCCTCGGGACAGCCGATCAGCCCCAGCATTTT.

The chain combines TRBV18 with TRBJ1-4; TRBD1 might be the D (5 bases). The CDR3 is 13 residues long. From germline, CDR1 is KGHSH and CDR2 LQKENI. V was trimmed by 5 bases and J by 8 bases, leaving 12 bases between them. In DNA form, the CDR3 reads TGTGCCAGCTCAAAGGGACTAGGGGAAAAACTGTTTTTT. Its protein is CASSKGLGEKLFF.

The V and J genes are TRBV19 and TRBJ2-5; 11 nucleotides agree with TRBD2. Germline loops: CDR1 LNHDA, CDR2 SQIVND (reference sequence). The CDR3 runs to 16 residues. With 5 bases clipped from V and 4 bases from J, the junction kept 9 bases outside the gene matches. DNA for the CDR3: TGTGCCAGTAGTCGGGCACTAGCGGGAGCAGGAGAGACCCAGTACTTC. It yields the protein CASSRALAGAGETQYF.

The gene calls are TRBV4-2 and TRBJ2-5; 7 nucleotides agree with TRBD2. This CDR3 region has 15 residues. The germline V gene has CDR1 LGHNA and CDR2 YNFKEQ. V lost 0 bases to trimming and J lost 4 bases; unmatched junction nucleotides: 5. This CDR3 reads CASSQDLASGETQYF. CDR3 DNA sequence: TGTGCCAGCAGCCAAGATCTCGCTAGCGGAGAGACCCAGTACTTC.

The J gene is TRBJ1-2, the V gene TRBV12-5; D not resolved. This CDR3 comprises 15 residues. V was shortened by 0 bases and J by 4 bases, with 12 bases between the two germline ends. The V gene's germline CDR1 is LGHNT and CDR2 FRNRAP. The CDR3 DNA reads as TGTGCTAGTGGTTTGGTAACGAGCAACCCCTATGGCTACACCTTC. Its translation is CASGLVTSNPYGYTF.

The chain combines TRBV6-6 with TRBJ1-4; 10 bases align to TRBD1. The CDR3 covers 12 residues. Trimming at V came to 8 bases and at J to 8 bases, leaving 2 bases not matched to a gene. Germline CDR1 is MNHNY and CDR2 is SVGAGI (reference sequence). The CDR3, as DNA: TGTGCCAGCCGGGACAGGGGAGAAAAACTGTTTTTT. Amino acid sequence: CASRDRGEKLFF.

The V call is TRBV18, the J call TRBJ1-4; 10 bases agree with TRBD1. Trimming took 3 bases from V and 7 from J; bases not matched to a gene: 2. Germline V gene lookup returns CDR1 KGHSH and CDR2 LQKENI. The CDR3 has 14 amino acids. CDR3 sequence reads: CASSPGQGIEKLFF. The CDR3 coding sequence is TGTGCCAGCTCACCGGGACAGGGGATTGAAAAACTGTTTTTT.

The chain uses TRBV6-7 and TRBJ2-3; 7 bases align to TRBD2. TRBV6-7 is known as an ORF, though its function is uncertain. There are 15 residues in the CDR3. The V segment lost 6 bases and the J segment 1 base; nucleotides outside the gene matches: 7. The chain's CDR3 is CASRNWTRCTDTQYF. CDR3 bases: TGTGCCAGCAGGAATTGGACTAGGTGCACAGATACGCAGTATTTT.

The chain combines TRBV9 with TRBJ2-3, with D tentatively TRBD2 (6 bases). CDR1 is SGDLS, CDR2 YYNGEE, per germline. Trimming took 6 bases from V and 0 from J, leaving 14 bases between them. CDR3 length equals 15 residues. The CDR3 nucleotides read TGTGCCAGCAACCTCGGCGGGACTAGCACAGATACGCAGTATTTT. Translating gives CASNLGGTSTDTQYF. The variable domain in full, completed from reference TRBV9 and TRBJ2-3, reads DSGVTQTPKHLITATGQRVTLRCSPRSGDLSVYWYQQSLDQGLQFLIQYYNGEERAKGNILERFSAQQFPDLHSELNLSSLELGDSALYFCASNLGGTSTDTQYFGPGTRLTVL.

This rearrangement joins TRBV7-9 to TRBJ1-2; 7 bases map to TRBD1. This CDR3 comprises 14 residues. The trim removed 7 bases at V and 0 bases at J, leaving 5 bases unmatched. Germline V gene lookup returns CDR1 SEHNR and CDR2 FQNEAQ (reference sequence). CDR3 nucleotide sequence: TGTGCCAGCATCAGGGGGGAGTCTAACTATGGCTACACCTTC. Translation: CASIRGESNYGYTF.

The V gene is TRBV2, the J gene TRBJ2-7; D uncertain. CDR3 length: 14 amino acids. Trimming removed 10 bases at V and 1 base at J, with 17 bases between. Looked up from germline, CDR1 is SNHLY and CDR2 is FYNNEI. The CDR3 here is CAILLNGLSYEQYF. The CDR3 coding sequence is TGTGCCATTCTCCTTAATGGGCTTTCCTACGAGCAGTACTTC.

CDR3 DNA sequence: TGTGCTAGTGGTTTGGTACAGGGCGAACGTGGGTATAATTCACCCCTCCACTTT. Its protein product is CASGLVQGERGYNSPLHF. The J gene is TRBJ1-6, the V gene TRBV12-5; a possible D gene is TRBD1 (6 bases). CDR1 and CDR2 (germline): LGHNT, FRNRAP. The CDR3 contains 18 residues. V was clipped by 0 bases and J by 4 bases, with 16 bases between them.

The genes are TRBV27 and TRBJ2-7; weak D call: TRBD1 (6 bases). Germline CDR1 reads MNHEY; CDR2 reads SMNVEV (reference sequence). The CDR3 is made up of 14 amino acids. Trimming took off 5 bases at V and 2 bases at J, with 13 bases between the two ends. CDR3 sequence: CASSPTGYPYEQYF. The CDR3 nucleotides read TGTGCCAGCAGTCCCACAGGGTATCCCTACGAGCAGTACTTC.

This chain connects TRBV7-9 to TRBJ1-4; tentative D call: TRBD1 (5 bases). Germline-derived CDR1 and CDR2 are SEHNR and FQNEAQ (reference sequence). V lost 0 bases and J 2 bases, leaving 19 bases between the germline ends. The CDR3 has 19 residues. CDR3 nucleotide sequence: TGTGCCAGCAGCTTAGCGGGGTTGAGGACAATCAGGACTAATGAAAAACTGTTTTTT. This codes for CASSLAGLRTIRTNEKLFF.

This sequence joins TRBV10-3 and TRBJ2-3; 9 positions match TRBD2. CDR1 and CDR2 (germline): ENHRY, SYGVKD. This CDR3 spans 16 amino acids. The junction had 7 bases not matched to a gene; V was cut back by 2 bases and J by 4 bases. This chain's CDR3 is CAISEEGSGGADTQYF. CDR3 bases: TGTGCCATCAGTGAGGAGGGTAGCGGGGGAGCAGATACGCAGTATTTT.

The V gene is TRBV5-1, the J gene TRBJ2-7, with 10 bases matching TRBD1. The germline CDR1 and CDR2 sequences are SGHRS and YFSETQ. The CDR3 is 15 amino acids. The ends lost 0 bases at V and 0 bases at J; junction bases unmatched: 0. The CDR3 here is CASSLGQGASYEQYF. In nucleotides, the CDR3 is TGCGCCAGCAGCTTGGGACAGGGGGCCTCCTACGAGCAGTACTTC. The variable domain in full, completed from reference TRBV5-1 and TRBJ2-7, reads KAGVTQTPRYLIKTRGQQVTLSCSPISGHRSVSWYQQTPGQGLQFLFEYFSETQRNKGNFPGRFSGRQFSNSRSEMNVSTLELGDSALYLCASSLGQGASYEQYFGPGTRLTVT.

The chain employs TRBV6-1 and TRBJ1-6; weak D call: TRBD1 (5 bases). The CDR3 sequence is 14 residues long. In germline, CDR1 is MNHNS, CDR2 SASEGT. Trimming removed 1 base at V and 9 bases at J, with 10 bases between. CDR3 residues: CASSEVSTGSPLHF. The CDR3 nucleotides read TGTGCCAGCAGTGAAGTCTCCACAGGTTCACCCCTCCACTTT.

The chain is built from TRBV19 and TRBJ2-5; 11 nucleotides line up with TRBD2. This CDR3 is 15 amino acids long. V trimming: 5 bases; J trimming: 6 bases; junction bases outside the gene matches: 8. Per the germline V gene, CDR1 is LNHDA and CDR2 is SQIVND (reference sequence). The CDR3 loop reads CASSGLAGGRQTQYF. The CDR3 nucleotides read TGTGCCAGTAGTGGGTTAGCGGGGGGGCGTCAGACCCAGTACTTC.

This chain uses TRBV27 with TRBJ2-7; TRBD2 matches at 12 bases. J lost 4 bases, V lost 0 bases, and 13 bases had no gene match. Germline V lookup: CDR1 MNHEY, CDR2 SMNVEV (reference sequence). The CDR3 extends over 19 amino acids. The CDR3 sequence: CASSLSFSSGGAFRYEQYF. CDR3 DNA sequence: TGTGCCAGCAGTTTATCGTTCTCTAGCGGGGGGGCCTTCCGGTACGAGCAGTACTTC.